The clone carrying this T cell receptor (beta chain) has a count of ten or more. The antigen is undetermined. A TCRbeta library incorporating unique molecular identifiers was prepared. TCRdb re-derived calls from the PCR reads in MiXCR, one entry per CDR3 protein. The sample carries 200,000 to 250,000 distinct CDR3 sequences, approximately 11% recorded once. This sample is drawn from a study of T-cell reconstitution after alpha-beta-depleted transplantation in children. Study-level points and caveats: Surviving recipient cells, namely T cells and thymic progenitors, were the source of high day-60 TCRbeta diversity in some patients. Where alpha-beta T cells came from about two months after transplant was reportedly several hundred expanded graft clones. By one year post-transplant, T-cell counts and diversity largely arose from T cells that were newly produced.

The CDR3 covers 14 residues. CDR1 and CDR2 (germline): LGHDT, YNNKEL (reference sequence). The V segment lost 4 bases and the J segment 6 bases; nucleotides outside the gene matches: 7. The rearrangement joins TRBV3-1 to TRBJ2-7; the match to TRBD2 covers 9 bases. The starting material was PBMCs, obtained before TCRalphabeta/CD19-depleted stem cell transplant. This TCR came from a child younger than two with acute myeloid leukemia, due to receive a stem cell transplant. This CDR3 is CASSLLGLAAEQYF. Written as DNA, the CDR3 is TGTGCCAGCAGCCTCTTGGGACTAGCCGCCGAGCAGTACTTC.